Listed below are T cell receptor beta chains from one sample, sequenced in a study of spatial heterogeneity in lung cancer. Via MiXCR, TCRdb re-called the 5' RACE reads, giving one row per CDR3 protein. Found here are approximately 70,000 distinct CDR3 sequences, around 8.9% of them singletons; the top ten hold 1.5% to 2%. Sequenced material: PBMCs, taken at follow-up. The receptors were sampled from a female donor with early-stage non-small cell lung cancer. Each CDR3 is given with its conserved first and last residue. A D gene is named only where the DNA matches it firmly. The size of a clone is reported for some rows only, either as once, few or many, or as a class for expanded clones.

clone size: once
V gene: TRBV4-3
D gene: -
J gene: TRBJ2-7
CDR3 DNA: TGCGCCAGCAGCCAAAATGGGGGGGCGAGGGAGCAGTACTTC
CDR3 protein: CASSQNGGAREQYF

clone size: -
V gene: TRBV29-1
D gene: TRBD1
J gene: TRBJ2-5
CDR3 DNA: TGCAGCGTAGACAGGGTAGGAGAGACCCGGTACTTC
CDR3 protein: CSVDRVGETRYF

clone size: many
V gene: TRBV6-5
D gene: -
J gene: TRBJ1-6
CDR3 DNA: TGTGCCAGCAGTTCGCAGGGGACCTATTCACCCCTCCACTTT
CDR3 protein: CASSSQGTYSPLHF

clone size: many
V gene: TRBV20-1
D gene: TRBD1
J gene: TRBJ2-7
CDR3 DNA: TGCAGTGCCTGGGACAGGCTGACCTCCTACGAGCAGTACTTC
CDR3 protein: CSAWDRLTSYEQYF

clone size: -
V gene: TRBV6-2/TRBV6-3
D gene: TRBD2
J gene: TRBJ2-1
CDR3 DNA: TGTGCCAGCAGTCCCCCCAGCGGGAGGGCCCTCTATGAGCAGTTCTTC
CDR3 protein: CASSPPSGRALYEQFF

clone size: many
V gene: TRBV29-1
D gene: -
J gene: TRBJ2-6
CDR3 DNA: TGCAGCGTTTGGGGTATTCAGGGTGGGTCTGGGGCCAACGTCCTGACTTTC
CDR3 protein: CSVWGIQGGSGANVLTF

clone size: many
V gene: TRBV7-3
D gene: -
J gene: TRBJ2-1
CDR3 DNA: TGTGCCAGCAGCTTATATGCAGGAAGCAATGAGCAGTTCTTC
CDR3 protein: CASSLYAGSNEQFF

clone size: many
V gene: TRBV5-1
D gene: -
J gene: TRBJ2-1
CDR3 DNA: TGCGCCAGCAGCTCCTCGTATGAACTCGGGACGGCTGCCAATGAGCAGTTCTTC
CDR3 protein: CASSSSYELGTAANEQFF

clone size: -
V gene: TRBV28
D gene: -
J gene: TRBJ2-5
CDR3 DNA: TGTGCCAGCAGGCCGGCGGGCTACAATGAAGAGACCCAGTACTTC
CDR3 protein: CASRPAGYNEETQYF

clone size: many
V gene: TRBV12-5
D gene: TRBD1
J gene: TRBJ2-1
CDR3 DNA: TGTGCTAGTGGTTTGTTCACAGGGGGACCCAATGAGCAGTTCTTC
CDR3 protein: CASGLFTGGPNEQFF

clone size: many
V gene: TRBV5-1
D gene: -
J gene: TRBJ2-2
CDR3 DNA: TGCGCCAGCAGCTTGGAGGCAGGGCCGAACACCGGGGAGCTGTTTTTT
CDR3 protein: CASSLEAGPNTGELFF

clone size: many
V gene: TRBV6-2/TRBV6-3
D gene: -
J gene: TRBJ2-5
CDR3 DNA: TGTGCCAGCAGCCGAGGGACGGCATCTGAGACCCAGTACTTC
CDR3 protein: CASSRGTASETQYF

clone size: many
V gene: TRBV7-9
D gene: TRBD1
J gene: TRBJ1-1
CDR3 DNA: TGTGCCAGCAGCCTCTATGAGGGGGCTCACACTGAAGCTTTCTTT
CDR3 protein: CASSLYEGAHTEAFF

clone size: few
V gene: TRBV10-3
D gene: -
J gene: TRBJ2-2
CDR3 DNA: TGTGCCATCAGTGAGTTAGGGCAGCTGAACACCGGGGAGCTGTTTTTT
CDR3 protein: CAISELGQLNTGELFF

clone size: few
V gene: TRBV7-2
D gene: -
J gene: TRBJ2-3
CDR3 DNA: TGTGCCAGCAGCCCTCTGGCGGGAAATACGCAGTATTTT
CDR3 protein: CASSPLAGNTQYF

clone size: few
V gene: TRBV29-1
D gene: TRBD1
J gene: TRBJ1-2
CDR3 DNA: TGCAGCGTTGGAGCGCGGCAGGGGGGCTATGGCTACACCTTC
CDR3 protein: CSVGARQGGYGYTF

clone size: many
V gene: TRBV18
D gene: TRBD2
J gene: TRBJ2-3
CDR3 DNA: TGTGCCAGCTCACCAAGCGGGATGGGCACAGATACGCAGTATTTT
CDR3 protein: CASSPSGMGTDTQYF

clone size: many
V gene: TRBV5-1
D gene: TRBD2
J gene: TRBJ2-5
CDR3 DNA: TGCGCCAGCAGGCTAGCGGGAGAGGTACTATTCCAAGAGACCCAGTACTTC
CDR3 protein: CASRLAGEVLFQETQYF